This record concerns one T cell receptor (beta chain) sequence. The CDR3 has 14 amino acids. Trimming removed 0 bases at V and 7 bases at J, with 10 bases between. CDR1 and CDR2 from the germline V gene are LGHNA and YSLEER. These data come from a study of cytomegalovirus exposure and HLA in healthy donors. Primers for the PCR totalled 60 Vbeta and 13 Jbeta. Source study methods: Later, an analysis found 80 million or so unique TCR beta chains, and approximately 10 million of these were shared. Sequencing was performed with immunoSEQ multiplex PCR; in TCRdb, only in-frame clones are kept and a portion is missing. The V and J calls and the clone size are those of that table, but D and trimming were determined from the DNA. The repertoire holds about 190,000 clones, over 60% seen once, with more than 4.5% in the top ten.

This clonotype was sampled from a man between 25 and 39 years old in good health and CMV-seropositive. This rearrangement joins TRBV4-3 to TRBJ2-1; D might be TRBD2 (6 bases). Source material: PBMCs. The CDR3 nucleotides read TGCGCCAGCAGCCAAGATAGGAGGGGTAATGAGCAGTTCTTC. This encodes CASSQDRRGNEQFF.